This is a list of T cell receptor beta chains from one sample in a study of cytomegalovirus exposure and HLA in healthy donors. Produced via immunoSEQ multiplex PCR; TCRdb's table is partial and in-frame only. The sample has approximately 190,000 clones; 60% to 80% are singletons. Sequencing was done on a sample of PBMCs. The receptors stem from a woman aged 25 to 39 in good health and CMV-seropositive. Both conserved end residues are part of each CDR3. Fields, in order: clone size, J gene, D gene, V gene, CDR3 DNA, CDR3 protein. A D gene is named only where the DNA matches it firmly. Size is omitted from some rows. Given values are once, few, many or a class for expanded clones.

.	TRBJ1-1	TRBD1	TRBV5-6	TGTGCCAGCAGCTTGTTACAGGGGGCAAGAACTGAAGCTTTCTTT	CASSLLQGARTEAFF
.	TRBJ2-5	TRBD2	TRBV29-1	TGCAGCGTTTTAGGACTAGCGGGGGATTTAGGTGGGACCCAGTACTTC	CSVLGLAGDLGGTQYF
.	TRBJ2-3	TRBD2	TRBV2	TGTGCCAGCAGGCGGGGGGGGACAGATACGCAGTATTTT	CASRRGGTDTQYF
.	TRBJ2-1	TRBD2	TRBV19	TGTGCCAGTATCCAGAGCGGGGCCTACAATGAGCAGTTCTTC	CASIQSGAYNEQFF
.	TRBJ2-3	TRBD2	TRBV29-1	TGCAGCACGACGACTAGCGGGAGCACAGATACGCAGTATTTT	CSTTTSGSTDTQYF
.	TRBJ1-1	.	TRBV7-2	TGTGCCAGCAGCCGCTCTTCAGGGTTACCTGAAGCTTTCTTT	CASSRSSGLPEAFF
.	TRBJ2-3	.	TRBV5-1	TGCGCCAGCAGTTATCAGGGGGACTTCACAGATACGCAGTATTTT	CASSYQGDFTDTQYF
.	TRBJ1-2	TRBD1	TRBV7-8	TGTGCCAGCAGCTTAGCCGACAGGGCGCCAGGGGTTGGCTACACCTTC	CASSLADRAPGVGYTF
few	TRBJ1-1	.	TRBV19	TGTGCCAGTAGTATCGGAGGCCTTAACACTGAAGCTTTCTTT	CASSIGGLNTEAFF
once	TRBJ1-6	.	TRBV19	TGTGCCAGTAGTCCCCATGGGGGGAATAATAATTCACCCCTCCACTTT	CASSPHGGNNNSPLHF
.	TRBJ2-4	.	TRBV6-5	TGTGCCAGCAGTTCCATCCGGTCACTAGCCAAAAACATTCAGTACTTC	CASSSIRSLAKNIQYF
.	TRBJ2-5	.	TRBV2	TGTGCCAGCAGTGAACCTCCGGTTCAAGAGACCCAGTACTTC	CASSEPPVQETQYF
.	TRBJ1-2	TRBD1	TRBV25-1	TGTGCCAGCAGTGCGGAGGGGGCCTACACCTTC	CASSAEGAYTF
.	TRBJ1-1	TRBD1	TRBV18	TGTGCCAGCTCACCACGACAGGGGGCAGGGGACACTGAAGCTTTCTTT	CASSPRQGAGDTEAFF
.	TRBJ1-1	.	TRBV7-2	TGTGCCAGCAGCTTAGGGCCGGGTGCGGGGGCTAACACTGAAGCTTTCTTT	CASSLGPGAGANTEAFF
few	TRBJ2-7	.	TRBV7-8	TGTGCCAGCAGCTTTGCACAGGGTATATCCTACGAGCAGTACTTC	CASSFAQGISYEQYF
.	TRBJ2-7	TRBD1	TRBV19	TGTGCCAGTCAAAGGGGGCCCTCCTACGAGCAGTACTTC	CASQRGPSYEQYF
few	TRBJ1-1	.	TRBV28	TGTGCCAGCAGCCAGACAGACTCCCTTACTGAAGCTTTCTTT	CASSQTDSLTEAFF
.	TRBJ2-1	TRBD2	TRBV2	TGTGCCAGCAGTAAAGGACTAGCGGGATCCTACAATGAGCAGTTCTTC	CASSKGLAGSYNEQFF
.	TRBJ2-7	TRBD1	TRBV4-2	TGTGCCAGCAGCCAAGTAACAGGGGGCGGATACGAGCAGTACTTC	CASSQVTGGGYEQYF
.	TRBJ2-3	.	TRBV5-4	TGTGCCAGCAGCTTGGTCAGAAGCACAGATACGCAGTATTTT	CASSLVRSTDTQYF
.	TRBJ2-5	TRBD2	TRBV28	TGTGCCACCCGGACTAGCGGGAGGGTTTACCAAGAGACCCAGTACTTC	CATRTSGRVYQETQYF
.	TRBJ1-1	.	TRBV2	TGTGCCAGCAGTCCTAATCGAGGTGGGACTGAAGCTTTCTTT	CASSPNRGGTEAFF
.	TRBJ1-2	.	TRBV30	TGTGCCTGGAACTCCCCCGGGGTGGCTAACTATGGCTACACCTTC	CAWNSPGVANYGYTF
once	TRBJ1-2	TRBD1	TRBV6-5	TGTGCCAGCAGTTGGGGACAGGGGGTCGGCTACACCTTC	CASSWGQGVGYTF
.	TRBJ2-7	.	TRBV15	TGTGCCACCAGCAGAGCCCGCGAGCAGTACTTC	CATSRAREQYF
.	TRBJ1-4	TRBD1	TRBV28	TGTGCCAGCCGGGACAGGGGTAATGAAAAACTGTTTTTT	CASRDRGNEKLFF
once	TRBJ2-3	.	TRBV7-9	TGTGCCAGCAGCTTAGGGGGACTCCCAAATACGCAGTATTTT	CASSLGGLPNTQYF